Listed here are 27 T cell receptor beta chains from one sample, sequenced in a study of CXCR3-negative and CXCR3-positive naive CD8 T cells. Findings and caveats of the study: Comparison of naive cells showed more hydrophobic TRB CDR3s in CXCR3-positive than in CXCR3-negative naive cells.

The TRB libraries of cDNA were built by UMI-labeled 5' RACE. Using the 5' RACE reads, TCRdb records one entry per CDR3 protein without DNA. The sample holds about 57,000 distinct CDR3 sequences. These receptors are not linked to any known antigen. The sequenced material came from naive CXCR3+ CD8+ T cells from blood. Noted subset: CD45RO-CCR7+CD27+CD95- naive CD8+ T cells expressing CXCR3 (TNR3+). Every receptor here comes from a human donor in good health. Some clones in this sample may be carry-over from other donors' samples.

The chain couples TRBV25-1 to TRBJ2-2. This CDR3 comprises 15 residues. Germline V lookup: CDR1 MGHDK, CDR2 SYGVNS. The CDR3 loop reads CASSDFSGNTGELFF. The complete variable domain, with remaining parts taken from reference TRBV25-1 and TRBJ2-2, reads EADIYQTPRYLVIGTGKKITLECSQTMGHDKMYWYQQDPGMELHLIHYSYGVNSTEKGDLSSESTVSRIRTEHFPLTLESARPSHTSQYLCASSDFSGNTGELFFGEGSRLTVL.

V gene TRBV7-9 combines with J gene TRBJ2-7; checking the TCRdb D call of TRBD2 is not possible without DNA. Germline V gene lookup returns CDR1 SEHNR and CDR2 FQNEAQ (reference sequence). The CDR3 is made up of 13 amino acids. CDR3 sequence: CASSEGIPGEQYF. Combining the CDR3 with reference TRBV7-9 and TRBJ2-7 gives the whole variable domain DTGVSQNPRHKITKRGQNVTFRCDPISEHNRLYWYRQTLGQGPEFLTYFQNEAQLEKSRLLSDRFSAERPKGSFSTLEIQRTEQGDSAMYLCASSEGIPGEQYFGPGTRLTVT.

This chain uses TRBV20-1 with TRBJ1-6; lacking DNA, the TRBD1 call made by TCRdb goes unchecked. The germline gives CDR1 DFQATT, CDR2 SNEGSKA (reference sequence). There are 14 residues in the CDR3. The CDR3 here is CSATVRDTDSPLHF.

The chain uses TRBV4-3 and TRBJ2-5; TCRdb selects TRBD1, and the lack of DNA leaves this call unchecked. CDR1 LGHNA and CDR2 YSLEER come from the germline V gene. CDR3 length equals 15 residues. This CDR3 reads CASSQDRDREETQYF.

V and J are TRBV29-1 and TRBJ2-2; the D gene TCRdb calls, TRBD2, cannot be checked with no DNA. The V gene's germline CDR1 is SQVTM and CDR2 ANQGSEA. The CDR3 length is 17 residues. The CDR3 sequence: CSVEKGTTTTNTGELFF.

The V gene is TRBV12-3 or TRBV12-4, the J gene TRBJ2-1; the TCRdb call, TRBD2, lacks DNA for checking. The length of the CDR3 is 19 residues. The CDR3 is CASSAEGLAGGEVSDEQFF.

The CDR3: CATEPTTNRALWEQYF. The J gene is TRBJ2-7, the V gene TRBV28; TCRdb indicates TRBD1, and absent DNA this call remains unverified. Germline V gene lookup returns CDR1 MDHEN and CDR2 SYDVKM. The CDR3 has 16 amino acids.

The chain carries TRBV28 and TRBJ2-7; as DNA is missing, the TRBD1 call by TCRdb cannot be tested. The length of the CDR3 is 16 residues. CDR1 MDHEN and CDR2 SYDVKM come from the germline V gene. This CDR3 reads CASRSIRQGGGDEQYF.

The J gene is TRBJ2-3, the V gene TRBV11-2; TCRdb proposes TRBD2, but this gene call is untestable without DNA. The CDR3 spans 15 residues. The germline V gene encodes CDR1 SGHAT and CDR2 FQNNGV. CDR3 sequence: CASSTSGSHTDTQYF.

The chain is built from TRBV4-1 and TRBJ1-2; absent DNA, TCRdb's TRBD1 call cannot be checked. The CDR3 spans 15 residues. Germline V gene sequence: CDR1 MGHRA, CDR2 YSYEKL. The CDR3: CASSQEGGRIVSYTF.

The rearrangement links TRBV13 to TRBJ1-2; TCRdb returns TRBD1, unconfirmable since there is no DNA. The CDR3 length is 14 residues. From germline, CDR1 is PRHDT and CDR2 FYEKMQ (reference sequence). CDR3 in amino acids: CASSEDRGAYGYTF.

This sequence joins TRBV18 and TRBJ2-7; TCRdb returns TRBD1, unconfirmable since there is no DNA. Germline loops: CDR1 KGHSH, CDR2 LQKENI. The CDR3 has 14 residues. CDR3 in amino acids: CASSPPTGAYEQYF. Full variable domain (outside the CDR3, taken from reference TRBV18 and TRBJ2-7): NAGVMQNPRHLVRRRGQEARLRCSPMKGHSHVYWYRQLPEEGLKFMVYLQKENIIDESGMPKERFSAEFPKEGPSILRIQQVVRGDSAAYFCASSPPTGAYEQYFGPGTRLTVT.

This CDR3 reads CASSLPRGQGNEQFF. This chain links TRBV11-2 with TRBJ2-1; with no DNA, the TCRdb D assignment of TRBD1 cannot be verified. CDR3 length: 15 residues. CDR1 is SGHAT and CDR2 is FQNNGV in the germline V gene.

The CDR3 sequence: CASSNTGAGELFF. The V gene is TRBV7-8, the J gene TRBJ2-2; TCRdb gives TRBD1 as the D gene, but with no DNA this cannot be confirmed. This CDR3 spans 13 amino acids. Germline V gives CDR1 SGHVS, CDR2 FQNEAQ.

The chain employs TRBV6-5 and TRBJ1-1. In germline, CDR1 is MNHEY, CDR2 SVGAGI. This CDR3 is built from 15 residues. CDR3 residues: CASSSRGREGAEAFF.

The chain employs TRBV27 and TRBJ2-1; there is no DNA to check the TCRdb D call of TRBD2. CDR3 size: 16 residues. Germline CDR1 is MNHEY and CDR2 is SMNVEV (reference sequence). CDR3 in amino acids: CASSQVAGGSYNEQFF.

This chain connects TRBV5-1 to TRBJ1-1; TCRdb lists TRBD1, though no DNA is available to test this call. CDR3 size: 15 residues. Germline loops: CDR1 SGHRS, CDR2 YFSETQ. The CDR3 sequence: CASSLVGGMNTEAFF.

The J gene is TRBJ1-3, the V gene TRBV7-2. Germline V lookup: CDR1 SGHTA, CDR2 FQGNSA. CDR3 length: 17 residues. CDR3 protein: CASSLSFPGASGNTIYF.

The chain joins TRBV29-1 to TRBJ2-3; TCRdb's assignment of TRBD1 cannot be checked, as there is no DNA. Germline CDR1 is SQVTM and CDR2 is ANQGSEA. CDR3 length: 12 amino acids. CDR3 residues: CSVVGPRGTQYF.

The chain is built from TRBV27 and TRBJ2-1; TCRdb selects TRBD1, and the lack of DNA leaves this call unchecked. Looked up from germline, CDR1 is MNHEY and CDR2 is SMNVEV (reference sequence). The CDR3 covers 14 residues. The CDR3 spells CASSPQGAHNEQFF.

CDR3 loop: CASSDAQGYEQYF. The J gene is TRBJ2-7, the V gene TRBV10-1; the TCRdb D gene call, TRBD1, has no DNA to confirm it. This CDR3 is 13 amino acids long. Per the germline V gene, CDR1 is WNHNN and CDR2 is SYGVQD (reference sequence).

This chain joins TRBV5-1 and TRBJ1-1; TCRdb's D call, TRBD1, is unchecked because there is no DNA. Germline-derived CDR1 and CDR2 are SGHRS and YFSETQ. The CDR3 spans 13 residues. CDR3: CASTQGRDTAALF.

The chain joins TRBV6-2 or TRBV6-3 to TRBJ2-2. Germline V gene sequence: CDR1 MNHEY, CDR2 SVGEGT. The CDR3 sequence is 14 residues long. This chain's CDR3 is CASSLSMNTGELFF.

The genes are TRBV20-1 and TRBJ2-5; TCRdb's assignment of TRBD1 cannot be checked, as there is no DNA. The germline gives CDR1 DFQATT, CDR2 SNEGSKA (reference sequence). This CDR3 has 14 amino acids. This CDR3 reads CSASLDRSQETQYF.

The V gene is TRBV5-1, the J gene TRBJ1-1. The CDR3 has 14 residues. CDR1 is SGHRS, CDR2 YFSETQ, per germline. CDR3 amino acids: CASSLATAGTEAFF.

The chain employs TRBV6-5 and TRBJ2-2; TCRdb indicates TRBD1, and absent DNA this call remains unverified. Per the germline V gene, CDR1 is MNHEY and CDR2 is SVGAGI. The CDR3 is made up of 14 amino acids. The CDR3 protein is CASSYTPGPGELFF.

The chain recombines TRBV4-3 with TRBJ2-2; TCRdb's D gene call, TRBD1, goes unchecked for lack of DNA. The CDR3 is 16 residues long. Germline V gene data show CDR1 as LGHNA and CDR2 as YSLEER. The CDR3 region is CASSQDRRGATGELFF.